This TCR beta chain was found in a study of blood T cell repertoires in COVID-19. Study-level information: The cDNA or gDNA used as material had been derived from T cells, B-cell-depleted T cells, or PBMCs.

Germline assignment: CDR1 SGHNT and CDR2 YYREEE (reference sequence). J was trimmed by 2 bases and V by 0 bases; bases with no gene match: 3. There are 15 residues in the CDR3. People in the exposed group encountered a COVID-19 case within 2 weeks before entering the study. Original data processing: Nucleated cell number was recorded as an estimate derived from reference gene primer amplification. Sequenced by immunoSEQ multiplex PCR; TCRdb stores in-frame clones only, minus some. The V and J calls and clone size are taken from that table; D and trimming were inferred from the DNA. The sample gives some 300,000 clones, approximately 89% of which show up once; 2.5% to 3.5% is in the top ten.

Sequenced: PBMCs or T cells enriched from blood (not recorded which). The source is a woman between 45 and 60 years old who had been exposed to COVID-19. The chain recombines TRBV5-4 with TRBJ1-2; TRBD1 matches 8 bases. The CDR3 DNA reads TGTGCCAGCAGCTTGGACCGACAGGGGAACTATGGCTACACCTTC. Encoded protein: CASSLDRQGNYGYTF.